This T cell receptor (beta chain) originates from a study of blood T cell repertoires in COVID-19. Overall study context: T cells, B-cell-depleted T cells, or PBMCs supplied cDNA or gDNA.

The authors' processing: Estimates of nucleated cell counts were drawn from the amplification of reference gene primers. Some clones are missing from TCRdb's copy, which holds only in-frame ones; the method was immunoSEQ multiplex PCR. V, J and clone size are taken as reported in that table, and D and trimming were inferred from the DNA itself. The sample has around 140,000 clones; about 86% are singletons. This clone was counted only a few times. The germline V gene encodes CDR1 LNHDA and CDR2 SQIVND (reference sequence). The CDR3 consists of 13 residues. What was sequenced was peripheral blood. The TCR originated in a woman aged 55-75 years with active or convalescent COVID-19. V and J are TRBV19 and TRBJ2-5, with TRBD2 matching 9 bases. In DNA form, the CDR3 reads TGTTCCTCAGCGGGGGGCTTCCAAGAGACCCAGTACTTC. Translated: CSSAGGFQETQYF.